The rows below give T cell receptor beta chains drawn from one sample of a study of persistence of HIV-infected CD4 T cells. These receptors have no identified antigens. Measured with immunoSEQ multiplex PCR; TCRdb has only the in-frame clones, and not every one. The sample records roughly 9,200 clones, about four fifths being singletons. Specimen: CD4+ T cells sorted from PBMCs after 18-hour stimulation, collected from a patient who received antiretroviral therapy. The source is an adult woman with HIV who was CMV-seropositive. CDR3s include the opening cysteine and the closing phenylalanine or tryptophan. The order of the fields is J gene, CDR3 length, D gene, V gene, clone size, CDR3 protein, CDR3 DNA. The D gene is left open where the match is weak. Clone size is shown for a subset of rows, as once, few, many or a class of expanded clone.

>TRBJ1-1|13|-|TRBV30|-
CAGRDFKNTEAFF
TGTGCCGGAAGGGACTTTAAGAACACTGAAGCTTTCTTT
>TRBJ1-1|14|TRBD1|TRBV5-1|-
CASSPPTGSLLAFF
TGCGCCAGCAGCCCGCCGACAGGGTCGTTGTTGGCTTTCTTT
>TRBJ2-6|15|-|TRBV19|-
CATGPPGSMANVLTF
TGTGCCACGGGACCGCCCGGTTCTATGGCCAACGTCCTGACTTTC
>TRBJ1-2|14|-|TRBV11-1|few
CASSPQRANYGYTF
TGTGCCAGCAGCCCACAGCGAGCTAACTATGGCTACACCTTC
>TRBJ1-2|15|TRBD1|TRBV7-2|-
CASSLGGQGVGGYTF
TGTGCCAGCAGCTTAGGGGGACAGGGGGTTGGTGGCTACACCTTC
>TRBJ1-6|14|TRBD1|TRBV3-1/TRBV3-2|-
CASSQARGNSPLHF
TGTGCCAGCAGCCAAGCCAGGGGGAATTCACCCCTCCACTTT
>TRBJ1-1|13|-|TRBV5-1|-
CASSRQENTEAFF
TGCGCCAGCAGCCGACAGGAGAACACTGAAGCTTTCTTT
>TRBJ2-7|14|-|TRBV29-1|-
CSVEFGSGTYEQYF
TGCAGCGTTGAGTTCGGCTCTGGAACCTACGAGCAGTACTTC
>TRBJ2-3|12|-|TRBV28|-
CASRGTNGAQYF
TGTGCCAGCAGGGGTACAAACGGTGCGCAGTATTTT
>TRBJ2-3|14|-|TRBV29-1|-
CSVDRPQGTDTQYF
TGCAGCGTTGACCGACCGCAGGGCACAGATACGCAGTATTTT
>TRBJ2-7|15|TRBD2|TRBV7-6|-
CASSTQPGLAGEQYF
TGTGCCAGCAGCACCCAACCGGGACTAGCGGGCGAGCAGTACTTC
>TRBJ1-5|16|TRBD1|TRBV15|-
CATSRGEANRGEPQHF
TGTGCCACCAGCAGAGGGGAAGCGAACAGGGGAGAGCCCCAGCATTTT
>TRBJ2-5|15|-|TRBV29-1|once
CSVASHRALEETQYF
TGCAGCGTTGCCAGTCACAGGGCCCTGGAAGAGACCCAGTACTTC
>TRBJ2-1|16|-|TRBV7-2|few
CASSLWGSGSYNEQFF
TGTGCCAGCAGCTTATGGGGGTCCGGCTCCTACAATGAGCAGTTCTTC
>TRBJ2-5|16|TRBD2|TRBV3-1/TRBV3-2|-
CASSQAGLAGVLTQYF
TGTGCCAGCAGCCAAGCGGGACTAGCGGGAGTGTTGACCCAGTACTTC
>TRBJ1-2|13|-|TRBV12-3/TRBV12-4|few
CASSGDETYGYTF
TGTGCCAGCAGTGGGGACGAGACCTATGGCTACACCTTC
>TRBJ2-5|16|TRBD2|TRBV7-2|few
CASSRPGTSGGGSQYF
TGTGCCAGCAGCAGACCCGGGACTAGCGGGGGGGGCAGCCAGTACTTC
>TRBJ1-2|10|-|TRBV6-6|-
CASRQDGYTF
TGTGCCAGCAGGCAGGACGGCTACACCTTC
>TRBJ2-1|15|-|TRBV27|-
CASSFAGSYYNEQFF
TGTGCCAGCAGTTTTGCGGGATCCTATTACAATGAGCAGTTCTTC
>TRBJ2-4|15|-|TRBV4-1|-
CASSPHGLAKNIQYF
TGCGCCAGCAGCCCCCATGGGCTAGCCAAAAACATTCAGTACTTC
>TRBJ2-6|16|-|TRBV5-4|once
CASSARKDSGANVLTF
TGTGCCAGCAGCGCCCGGAAAGACTCTGGGGCCAACGTCCTGACTTTC
>TRBJ2-1|17|TRBD2|TRBV6-6|-
CASSPTSGGGSYNEQFF
TGTGCCAGCAGTCCTACTAGCGGGGGGGGATCCTACAATGAGCAGTTCTTC
>TRBJ1-2|13|TRBD1|TRBV12-5|-
CASAPQGADGYTF
TGTGCTAGTGCACCACAGGGGGCGGATGGCTACACCTTC
>TRBJ2-3|11|-|TRBV20-1|once
CSARGEEAQYF
TGCAGTGCTAGAGGAGAGGAGGCGCAGTATTTT
>TRBJ1-2|11|-|TRBV24-1|once
CASCWRGSCTF
TGTGCCAGCTGCTGGAGAGGGTCCTGCACCTTC
>TRBJ2-5|14|-|TRBV6-4|-
CASNGHAIGETQYF
TGTGCCAGTAACGGTCACGCTATTGGGGAGACCCAGTACTTC
>TRBJ2-2|15|TRBD1|TRBV9|-
CASSVVQGATGELFF
TGTGCCAGCAGCGTAGTACAGGGGGCTACCGGGGAGCTGTTTTTT
>TRBJ2-2|15|TRBD1|TRBV27|few
CASSHGQGNTGELFF
TGTGCCAGCAGCCATGGACAGGGCAACACCGGGGAGCTGTTTTTT
>TRBJ2-7|14|-|TRBV3-1/TRBV3-2|-
CASSQRLAPYEQYF
TGTGCCAGCAGCCAACGCCTGGCCCCCTACGAGCAGTACTTC
>TRBJ2-1|13|TRBD1|TRBV5-3|few
CARSLMQGVEQFF
TGTGCCAGAAGCTTGATGCAGGGGGTTGAACAGTTCTTC
>TRBJ2-7|19|TRBD2|TRBV7-8|-
CASSSGPDSGSLSSYEQYF
TGTGCCAGCAGCTCTGGACCAGATAGCGGGAGCTTATCTTCCTACGAGCAGTACTTC
>TRBJ1-6|17|-|TRBV30|-
CAWSIPGVGSYNSPLHF
TGTGCCTGGAGTATCCCCGGGGTCGGAAGCTATAATTCACCCCTCCACTTT
>TRBJ2-3|15|-|TRBV7-2|-
CASSLSSLRADTQYF
TGTGCCAGCAGCTTAAGTAGCCTAAGGGCAGATACGCAGTATTTT
>TRBJ1-2|14|-|TRBV2|-
CASSSGLITSGYTF
TGTGCCAGCAGTTCAGGGTTGATAACGAGTGGCTACACCTTC
>TRBJ2-7|14|-|TRBV5-5|-
CASSSRPTDSKEYF
TGTGCCAGCAGCTCCCGCCCCACGGACAGTAAGGAGTACTTC
>TRBJ2-5|12|-|TRBV28|-
CASSSGAETQYF
TGTGCCAGCAGTTCAGGGGCAGAGACCCAGTACTTC
>TRBJ2-7|13|-|TRBV12-3/TRBV12-4|-
CASSLSQDNEQYF
TGTGCCAGCAGTTTGAGCCAGGACAACGAGCAGTACTTC
>TRBJ2-1|13|-|TRBV7-6|-
CASSYPPGNEQFF
TGTGCCAGCAGCTACCCTCCGGGTAATGAGCAGTTCTTC
>TRBJ1-2|13|TRBD1|TRBV28|once
CASSLDRGLGYTF
TGTGCCAGCAGCTTGGACAGGGGGCTAGGCTACACCTTC
>TRBJ1-2|13|-|TRBV2|-
CASREQGAGGYTF
TGTGCCAGCAGAGAGCAGGGAGCCGGCGGCTACACCTTC
>TRBJ1-5|16|-|TRBV6-5|-
CASSFQTRGPNQPQHF
TGTGCCAGCAGTTTCCAAACCAGGGGTCCAAATCAGCCCCAGCATTTT
>TRBJ2-1|17|-|TRBV7-2|-
CASSPLPSGLSYNEQFF
TGTGCCAGCAGCCCGTTACCCTCGGGACTTTCCTACAATGAGCAGTTCTTC
>TRBJ2-1|16|-|TRBV7-6|-
CASSLGGLQGRGEQFF
TGTGCCAGCAGCTTAGGGGGATTACAGGGTCGGGGTGAGCAGTTCTTC
>TRBJ1-5|14|-|TRBV24-1|-
CATSEAGRGQPQHF
TGTGCCACCAGTGAAGCGGGGAGGGGTCAGCCCCAGCATTTT
>TRBJ1-2|15|TRBD1|TRBV2|-
CASGGNRGFGYGYTF
TGTGCCAGCGGGGGCAACAGGGGCTTTGGGTATGGCTACACCTTC
>TRBJ2-7|17|TRBD1|TRBV7-9|-
CASSVFPGQGPLYEQYF
TGTGCCAGCAGCGTCTTCCCGGGACAGGGGCCGCTTTACGAGCAGTACTTC
>TRBJ2-7|12|-|TRBV29-1|-
CSVINRGSEQYF
TGCAGCGTTATAAATCGGGGAAGCGAGCAGTACTTC
>TRBJ2-1|15|-|TRBV14|-
CASSPGEGAYNEQFF
TGTGCCAGCAGTCCCGGGGAGGGGGCCTACAATGAGCAGTTCTTC
>TRBJ1-1|14|-|TRBV7-2|-
CASSLDTNPFGAFF
TGTGCCAGCAGCTTAGACACCAATCCCTTTGGGGCTTTCTTT
>TRBJ1-5|14|-|TRBV2|-
CASSERLANQPQHF
TGTGCCAGCAGTGAACGGTTGGCCAATCAGCCCCAGCATTTT
>TRBJ2-1|15|TRBD2|TRBV3-1/TRBV3-2|-
CASSHRTSGSNEQFF
TGTGCCAGCAGCCACAGGACTAGCGGGAGCAATGAGCAGTTCTTC
>TRBJ1-2|12|TRBD1|TRBV30|few
CAWSRDRVGYTF
TGTGCCTGGAGTCGGGACAGGGTTGGCTACACCTTC
>TRBJ2-1|15|TRBD2|TRBV7-3|-
CASSPGTSGYNEQFF
TGTGCCAGCAGCCCCGGGACTAGCGGTTACAATGAGCAGTTCTTC
>TRBJ2-2|15|TRBD1|TRBV4-1|medium-sized
CASSRDRVNTGELFF
TGCGCCAGCAGCCGGGACAGGGTGAACACCGGGGAGCTGTTTTTT
>TRBJ1-1|14|-|TRBV10-3|once
CAISPGLGNTEAFF
TGTGCCATCAGCCCGGGGCTCGGGAACACTGAAGCTTTCTTT
>TRBJ1-1|12|-|TRBV12-3/TRBV12-4|-
CASSLNVGEAFF
TGTGCCAGCAGTTTAAACGTGGGTGAAGCTTTCTTT
>TRBJ1-5|14|-|TRBV7-8|few
CASSKAEGVQPQHF
TGTGCCAGCTCAAAGGCGGAGGGGGTTCAGCCCCAGCATTTT
>TRBJ2-3|14|TRBD1|TRBV29-1|-
CSVMMGRGTDTQYF
TGCAGCGTTATGATGGGCAGGGGGACAGATACGCAGTATTTT
>TRBJ1-2|14|-|TRBV3-1/TRBV3-2|few
CASSQDRAGYGYTF
TGTGCCAGCAGCCAAGATCGGGCAGGCTATGGCTACACCTTC